These 25 T cell receptor beta chains share one sample of origin, sequenced in a study of shared clonotypes between healthy human individuals (dated by TCRdb to between 2020 and 2021). Libraries came from the immunoSEQ multiplex PCR assay. Entries here come from immuneACCESS through TCRdb and include only in-frame sequences with V and J called. Some clones fail to appear in such tables; in the studies checked, an unresolved V gene covers under half of the shortfall, and the cause of the remainder is unknown. The sample table holds some 1 million clones, of which about 75% were seen once. Around 1.5% of the sample is taken by the ten largest. Input material: memory CD4+ T cells sorted from blood. The sample's cell subset or site, from its label and the paper: CD45RA-negative fraction. The source of these receptors is a man aged 18 to 30 in good health.

The chain is built from TRBV27 and TRBJ2-7; 10 bases are a match to TRBD1. Per germline, CDR1 MNHEY and CDR2 SMNVEV (reference sequence). Trimming at V came to 2 bases and at J to 4 bases, leaving 5 bases not matched to a gene. The CDR3 is 15 amino acids. CDR3 protein: CASSLRDRGIYEQYF. The DNA of the CDR3 is TGTGCCAGCAGTTTACGGGACAGGGGAATTTACGAGCAGTACTTC.

The gene calls are TRBV2 and TRBJ2-1; the match to TRBD1 covers 9 bases. The junction had 11 bases not matched to a gene; V was cut back by 5 bases and J by 0 bases. CDR1 and CDR2 (germline): SNHLY, FYNNEI. This CDR3 comprises 18 residues. The CDR3 sequence is CASSYPRGQGPSYNEQFF. CDR3 DNA: TGTGCCAGCAGTTACCCACGCGGACAGGGGCCCTCCTACAATGAGCAGTTCTTC.

This clone was recorded a few times. This same CDR3 is encoded by further DNA sequences in the sample. This chain joins TRBV11-2 and TRBJ1-6; D gene ambiguous. Trimming shortened V by 2 bases and J by 10 bases, and 12 bases separated the two germline ends. Germline V gene lookup returns CDR1 SGHAT and CDR2 FQNNGV. This CDR3 region has 14 residues. For the CDR3, the DNA is TGTGCCAGCAGCTTAAGGTCGGGGAACTCACCCCTCCACTTT. Its translation: CASSLRSGNSPLHF.

The chain joins TRBV5-6 to TRBJ1-3; D is unclear. Trimming left V 4 bases short and J 5 bases short, with 19 bases between. The CDR3 runs 16 residues. Per the germline V gene, CDR1 is SGHDT and CDR2 is YYEEEE. Written as DNA, the CDR3 is TGTGCCAGCAGCCCTTTTGAAGCTAACGACAGAAACACCATATATTTT. Its translation: CASSPFEANDRNTIYF.

Details on this clone: Other DNA sequences in the same sample also yield this CDR3. This rearrangement joins TRBV6-5 to TRBJ1-2, with TRBD1 matching 9 bases. CDR3 length equals 13 residues. V shed 6 bases, J shed 4 bases, and the junction held 3 bases outside the gene matches. Per germline, CDR1 MNHEY and CDR2 SVGAGI. The CDR3 region is CASRQGAGYGYTF. The CDR3 region has the DNA TGTGCCAGCAGACAGGGGGCTGGCTATGGCTACACCTTC.

This chain joins TRBV7-2 and TRBJ1-2, with unresolved D. Per germline, CDR1 SGHTA and CDR2 FQGNSA. Trimming cost V 5 bases and J 8 bases, with 12 bases left between them. This CDR3 has 12 residues. The CDR3 nucleotides are TGTGCCAGCAGCCCTTCCCGCCAAGGCTACACCTTC. This sequence encodes CASSPSRQGYTF.

Here the CDR3 reads CASRPGTGSGEQYF. CDR3 DNA: TGTGCCAGCAGGCCCGGGACAGGGTCGGGCGAGCAGTACTTC. The chain is built from TRBV6-5 and TRBJ2-7, with TRBD1 matching 9 bases. The germline V gene has CDR1 MNHEY and CDR2 SVGAGI. With 6 bases clipped from V and 6 bases from J, the junction kept 9 bases outside the gene matches. The CDR3 loop spans 14 amino acids.

A single count supports this clone. The CDR3 loop reads CASSHGDQPQHF. Written as DNA, the CDR3 is TGTGCCAGCTCACACGGGGATCAGCCCCAGCATTTT. The V call is TRBV18, the J call TRBJ1-5; unclear D gene. V was shortened by 4 bases and J by 5 bases, with 6 bases between the two germline ends. The CDR3 has 12 amino acids. Germline CDR1 KGHSH, CDR2 LQKENI.

The CDR3 is CASSEYEGVYEQYF. CDR3 coding DNA: TGTGCCAGCAGTGAATATGAGGGGGTTTACGAGCAGTACTTC. The rearrangement joins TRBV25-1 to TRBJ2-7, with a possible D match to TRBD1 (6 bases). The V gene's germline CDR1 is MGHDK and CDR2 SYGVNS. CDR3 length: 14 residues. Trimming took off 0 bases at V and 4 bases at J, with 10 bases between the two ends.

This clone occurred a few times. The rearrangement joins TRBV27 to TRBJ2-6; D remains ambiguous. Per the germline V gene, CDR1 is MNHEY and CDR2 is SMNVEV (reference sequence). Trimming pared 9 bases from V and 0 bases from J, leaving 6 bases between. CDR3 length equals 13 residues. DNA for the CDR3: TGTGCCAGTTGTAACTCTGGGGCCAACGTCCTGACTTTC. It translates to CASCNSGANVLTF.

This clone was seen more than once but under ten times. This rearrangement joins TRBV5-6 to TRBJ2-3; D uncertain. V lost 1 base and J 4 bases, leaving 16 bases between the germline ends. Germline V gene data show CDR1 as SGHDT and CDR2 as YYEEEE. The CDR3 consists of 16 residues. The CDR3, as DNA: TGTGCCAGCAGCTTGCGTGGGGTCTCGGGCGCAGATACGCAGTATTTT. Protein: CASSLRGVSGADTQYF. The whole variable domain, filled in from reference TRBV5-6 and TRBJ2-3, reads DAGVTQSPTHLIKTRGQQVTLRCSPKSGHDTVSWYQQALGQGPQFIFQYYEEEERQRGNFPDRFSGHQFPNYSSELNVNALLLGDSALYLCASSLRGVSGADTQYFGPGTRLTVL.

The rearrangement uses TRBV6-1 and TRBJ2-7; maybe TRBD1 (6 bases). The CDR3 is made up of 14 amino acids. Germline V CDR1 and CDR2: MNHNS, SASEGT. V shed 6 bases and J shed 1 base, with 13 bases lying between them. CDR3 loop: CASRPSQGSYEQYF. CDR3 nucleotides: TGTGCCAGCAGGCCCAGCCAGGGGTCCTACGAGCAGTACTTC.

This clone has only one observation. This rearrangement joins TRBV6-6 to TRBJ2-7, with 9 bases fitting TRBD2. The V and J ends lost 6 bases and 0 bases, in that order; junction bases with no gene match: 3. Per the germline V gene, CDR1 is MNHNY and CDR2 is SVGAGI (reference sequence). The CDR3 runs 14 residues. In DNA, the CDR3 is TGTGCCAGCAGGTCTAGCGGGATCTCCTACGAGCAGTACTTC. Residues: CASRSSGISYEQYF.

This clone was seen a few times. The chain combines TRBV27 with TRBJ1-5; D is unresolved. This CDR3 spans 14 amino acids. The V and J ends lost 3 bases and 1 base respectively, with 7 bases between them. Germline values: CDR1 MNHEY, CDR2 SMNVEV (reference sequence). DNA of the CDR3: TGTGCCAGCAGTTTCGGGGTGAGCAATCAGCCCCAGCATTTT. Its protein product is CASSFGVSNQPQHF.

V and J are TRBV25-1 and TRBJ2-3; D may be TRBD2 (5 bases). This CDR3 comprises 14 residues. Germline CDR1 MGHDK, CDR2 SYGVNS. V lost 3 bases and J 3 bases, leaving 10 bases between the germline ends. CDR3 sequence (DNA): TGTGCCAGCAGTGACCCATCGGGGACAGATACGCAGTATTTT. Translation: CASSDPSGTDTQYF.

This clone occurred once. The chain employs TRBV14 and TRBJ1-1, with D possibly being TRBD1 (5 bases). V lost 3 bases and J 4 bases, leaving 18 bases between the germline ends. Germline CDR1 reads SGHDN; CDR2 reads FVKESK. The CDR3 is 16 residues long. The CDR3 loop reads CASSHERAGGVTEAFF. The CDR3 region has the DNA TGTGCCAGCAGCCATGAAAGGGCGGGGGGTGTCACTGAAGCTTTCTTT.

The V call is TRBV6-5, the J call TRBJ1-4; no clear D. Trimming removed 4 bases from V and 5 bases from J, with 8 bases in between. Germline V gene sequence: CDR1 MNHEY, CDR2 SVGAGI. CDR3 size: 13 residues. The CDR3 loop reads CASSWNLNEKLFF. DNA for the CDR3: TGTGCCAGCAGTTGGAACCTCAATGAAAAACTGTTTTTT.

The rearrangement joins TRBV5-5 to TRBJ2-3; 9 nucleotides line up with TRBD2. V lost 4 bases to trimming and J lost 2 bases; unmatched junction nucleotides: 5. This CDR3 region has 15 residues. Germline V gene lookup returns CDR1 SGHKS and CDR2 YYEKEE (reference sequence). The CDR3 is CASSLQREVTDTQYF. As DNA, the CDR3 is TGTGCCAGCAGCCTCCAGCGGGAGGTCACAGATACGCAGTATTTT.

This clone has just a few counts. J is TRBJ1-2 and V is TRBV6-1, with D possibly TRBD1 on 5 matching bases. Trimming pared 4 bases from V and 4 bases from J, leaving 10 bases between. The CDR3 length is 13 residues. CDR1 and CDR2 (germline): MNHNS, SASEGT. The CDR3 spells CASSGQRGYGYTF. The CDR3 DNA follows: TGTGCCAGCAGTGGACAGCGAGGCTATGGCTACACCTTC.

The chain is built from TRBV2 and TRBJ2-1; D possibly corresponds to TRBD2 (5 bases). CDR3 length: 16 amino acids. Germline V gene lookup returns CDR1 SNHLY and CDR2 FYNNEI. The V gene lost 10 bases and the J gene lost 2 bases, with 21 bases spanning the gap. For the CDR3, the DNA is TGTGCCATCGTACCGGACGGGGAGCGGACCTACAATGAGCAGTTCTTC. Residues: CAIVPDGERTYNEQFF.

A word on this clone: A single base is all that separates this from a far larger clone, so a read error is likely. Other DNA sequences of this sample code for an identical CDR3. The chain recombines TRBV10-3 with TRBJ2-7; no definite D call. V dropped 4 bases and J dropped 1 base, with 5 bases sitting between them. Per the germline V gene, CDR1 is ENHRY and CDR2 is SYGVKD. This CDR3 contains 12 residues. As DNA, the CDR3 is TGTGCCATCAGTGGAGATTCCTACGAGCAGTACTTC. As protein: CAISGDSYEQYF.

The genes are TRBV10-3 and TRBJ2-7; 9 bases agree with TRBD2. With V trimmed by 3 bases and J by 4 bases, 7 bases remained unmatched. CDR1 is ENHRY, CDR2 SYGVKD, per germline. The CDR3 contains 15 residues. Here the CDR3 reads CAISEGGGGRYEQYF. The CDR3 DNA reads as TGTGCCATCAGTGAAGGCGGGGGGGGAAGGTACGAGCAGTACTTC.

The gene calls are TRBV5-1 and TRBJ2-2; unclear D gene. The CDR3 contains 12 residues. The V end lost 4 bases, the J end lost 8 bases, and 9 bases lay between the germline ends. Germline-derived CDR1 and CDR2 are SGHRS and YFSETQ. The CDR3 coding sequence is TGCGCCAGCAGCCCCCCCTCTGGGGAGCTGTTTTTT. It yields the protein CASSPPSGELFF. The variable domain in full, with the rest retrieved from reference TRBV5-1 and TRBJ2-2, is KAGVTQTPRYLIKTRGQQVTLSCSPISGHRSVSWYQQTPGQGLQFLFEYFSETQRNKGNFPGRFSGRQFSNSRSEMNVSTLELGDSALYLCASSPPSGELFFGEGSRLTVL.

This chain joins TRBV28 and TRBJ2-5, with TRBD1 identical over 7 bases. The CDR3 spans 14 residues. From germline, CDR1 is MDHEN and CDR2 SYDVKM. Germline trimming cut 5 bases from V and 1 base from J; bases unmatched to any gene: 4. The CDR3 nucleotides read TGTGCCAGCAGTCAGACAGGGCCCCAAGAGACCCAGTACTTC. Residues: CASSQTGPQETQYF.

The gene calls are TRBV6-6 and TRBJ1-5; 8 bases are a match to TRBD1. This CDR3 comprises 14 residues. Trimming cost V 6 bases and J 5 bases; bases outside gene matches: 6. Germline CDR1 is MNHNY and CDR2 is SVGAGI (reference sequence). The DNA for the CDR3 is TGTGCCAGCAGCTCAGGACAGGGCGATCAGCCCCAGCATTTT. This encodes CASSSGQGDQPQHF.